The TCR beta chain described here comes from a study of cytomegalovirus exposure and HLA in healthy donors. The junction had 3 bases not matched to a gene; V was cut back by 4 bases and J by 0 bases. CDR3 length equals 14 residues. CDR1 and CDR2 (germline): SGHNT, YYREEE (reference sequence). General study findings and limits: Some segments of the V type, notably TRBV6-2 and TRBV6-3, were excluded as indistinguishable. Versus the roughly 640-donor mean, an Asian-associated ancestry cluster reportedly showed fewer N-insertions in a later analysis. Usually a TCR sequence was rare, but some public TCRs were found in many donors.

Turning to this clone: Its cognate antigen is unknown.

Vbeta (60) and Jbeta (13) primers were used in the PCR. Original analysis: An analysis performed later counted roughly 79 million unique TCR beta chains (roughly 11 million of them shared). Here immunoSEQ multiplex PCR was the method, and the copy in TCRdb shows in-frame clones only, minus some. V, J and clone size were drawn from that table, and D and trimming were deduced from the DNA. The table records 200,000 to 250,000 clones, 75% to 85% of them present only once. The source material was PBMCs. V gene TRBV5-4 combines with J gene TRBJ1-1; 7 positions agree with TRBD1. The clonotype comes from an older woman in good health and CMV-seropositive. In DNA form, the CDR3 reads TGTGCCAGCAGCCCCCAGGGGGTGAACACTGAAGCTTTCTTT. Its translation: CASSPQGVNTEAFF.